The 11 T cell receptor beta chains listed next were all sequenced from one sample in a study of regulatory T cells in long-lasting Graves disease. Construction of the TCR beta libraries employed iRepertoire HTBI primers in conjunction with Arm-PCR of CDR3 regions. MiXCR, run by TCRdb on the multiplex PCR reads, gives a single entry per CDR3 protein. The sample shows about 430,000 distinct CDR3 sequences, approximately 16% of them seen only once. Time point indicated: newly diagnosed GD, antithyroid drugs for less than 3 months. From PBMCs, RNA was extracted and then used to make the TCR library. The same data also contributed to another study, on T cells in Graves' hyperthyroidism and ophthalmopathy.

The sample consisted of peripheral blood mononuclear cells (PBMCs), taken at new diagnosis, from a patient treated with antithyroid drugs. Receptors originate from a woman between 40 and 55 years old with Graves disease.

This clonotype was counted a few times. The CDR3 loop reads CASSSGYRGLSTSQYF. The CDR3 coding sequence is TGCGCCAGCAGCTCAGGATACAGGGGGCTTTCTACGAGTCAGTACTTC. V gene TRBV5-1 combines with J gene TRBJ2-7; 9 bases agree with TRBD1. This CDR3 has 16 amino acids. Germline V gene sequence: CDR1 SGHRS, CDR2 YFSETQ. Germline trimming cut 3 bases from V and 10 bases from J; bases unmatched to any gene: 17.

This clonotype was recorded only once. V and J are TRBV25-1 and TRBJ1-6, with a weak D call TRBD1 (6 bases). The ends were cut back, 4 bases at V and 5 bases at J, with 12 bases in the middle. This CDR3 comprises 15 residues. CDR1 and CDR2 from the germline V gene are MGHDK and SYGVNS. This CDR3 reads CASSGPEGDNSPLHF. In nucleotides, the CDR3 is TGTGCCAGCAGTGGCCCAGAGGGGGATAATTCACCCCTCCACTTT.

This clonotype was counted a few times. The chain has TRBV10-3 and TRBJ1-6; no firm D call. CDR1 is ENHRY, CDR2 SYGVKD, per germline. The germline V and J ends were trimmed by 6 bases and 8 bases, with 11 bases remaining between them. This CDR3 contains 13 residues. CDR3 amino acids: CAIRKETDSPLHF. CDR3 bases: TGTGCCATCAGGAAAGAAACGGATTCACCCCTCCACTTT.

In its sample, this clonotype was seen many times. J is TRBJ2-4 and V is TRBV14; no definite D call. Germline V CDR1 and CDR2: SGHDN, FVKESK. The CDR3 spans 15 residues. V was pared by 1 base and J by 0 bases, with 7 bases between. The CDR3 sequence: CASSQGGLAKNIQYF. CDR3 bases: TGTGCCAGCAGCCAAGGGGGTTTAGCCAAAAACATTCAGTACTTC.

The chain is built from TRBV10-3 and TRBJ1-5, with a tentative D call TRBD1 (6 bases). CDR3 length: 15 residues. Germline loops: CDR1 ENHRY, CDR2 SYGVKD. Between the trimmed V and J ends, which lost 0 bases and 4 bases, there was a span of 10 bases. DNA for the CDR3: TGTGCCATCAGTGAGTCGGAACAGGGTAATCAGCCCCAGCATTTT. As protein: CAISESEQGNQPQHF.

In regard to this clonotype: A much larger clone lies a single base off, so this may be a read error. The gene calls are TRBV7-2 and TRBJ2-7, with 7 bases that match TRBD2. Germline CDR1 reads SGHTA; CDR2 reads FQGNSA. After removal of 4 bases from V and 7 bases from J, the junction contained 13 bases not matched to a gene. This CDR3 is 15 amino acids long. This CDR3 is CASSSGGSIYNEQYF. As DNA, the CDR3 is TGTGCCAGCAGCTCCGGCGGGAGTATCTACAATGAGCAGTACTTC. The full variable domain, in which reference TRBV7-2 and TRBJ2-7 provide the parts outside the CDR3, is GAGVSQSPSNKVTEKGKDVELRCDPISGHTALYWYRQSLGQGLEFLIYFQGNSAPDKSGLPSDRFSAERTGGSVSTLTIQRTQQEDSAVYLCASSSGGSIYNEQYFGPGTRLTVT.

The V gene is TRBV27, the J gene TRBJ2-7; perhaps D is TRBD1 or TRBD2 (5 bases each). Germline CDR1 MNHEY, CDR2 SMNVEV (reference sequence). The CDR3 has 13 residues. V was shortened by 6 bases and J by 2 bases, with 11 bases between the two germline ends. CDR3 sequence: CASSDLGAYEQYF. CDR3 nucleotide sequence: TGTGCCAGCAGCGACTTGGGGGCCTACGAGCAGTACTTC.

The gene calls are TRBV7-8 and TRBJ2-2; D not resolved. The CDR3 sequence is 14 residues long. The V end lost 11 bases, the J end lost 2 bases, and 15 bases lay between the germline ends. CDR1 is SGHVS and CDR2 is FQNEAQ in the germline V gene. The CDR3 loop is CAPSMLGNTGELFF. CDR3 nucleotides: TGTGCCCCCAGTATGTTAGGAAACACCGGGGAGCTGTTTTTT.

The chain combines TRBV20-1 with TRBJ2-7; either TRBD1 or TRBD2 may fit D (5 bases each). Germline V gene sequence: CDR1 DFQATT, CDR2 SNEGSKA (reference sequence). The CDR3 consists of 14 residues. Trimming removed 2 bases at V and 6 bases at J, with 17 bases between. CDR3 in amino acids: CSARNRRDAFEQYF. For the CDR3, the DNA is TGCAGTGCTAGAAACCGCCGGGACGCATTCGAGCAGTACTTC.

This clonotype occurred once. V is TRBV7-8 and J is TRBJ2-7, with D perhaps given as TRBD1 or TRBD2 (5 bases each). CDR1 and CDR2 from the germline V gene are SGHVS and FQNEAQ. Trimming shortened V by 10 bases and J by 0 bases, and 10 bases separated the two germline ends. The length of the CDR3 is 12 residues. DNA for the CDR3: TGTGCCACGGGACGGACCTCCTACGAGCAGTACTTC. Translation gives CATGRTSYEQYF.

Comment on this clonotype: A junction end diverges from the germline sequence, so it may reflect a read error. This chain joins TRBV9 and TRBJ2-7; 10 bases fit TRBD1. Germline loops: CDR1 SGDLS, CDR2 YYNGEE. CDR3 length equals 14 residues. The CDR3 here is CARSVGTGDYEQYF. The CDR3 bases are TGTGCCCGCAGCGTGGGGACAGGGGACTACGAGCAGTACTTC.